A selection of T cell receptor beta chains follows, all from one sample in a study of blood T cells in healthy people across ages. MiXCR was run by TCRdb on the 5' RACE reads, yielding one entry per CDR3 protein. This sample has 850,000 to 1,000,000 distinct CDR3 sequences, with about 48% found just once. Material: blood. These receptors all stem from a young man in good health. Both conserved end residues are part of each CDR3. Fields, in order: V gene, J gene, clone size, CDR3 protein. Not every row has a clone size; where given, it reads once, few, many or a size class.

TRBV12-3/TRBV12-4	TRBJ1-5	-	CASSFRLNQPQHF
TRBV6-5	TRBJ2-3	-	CASSSLSMRTGGSPDTQYF
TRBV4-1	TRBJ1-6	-	CASSSNPGQGPYNSPLHF
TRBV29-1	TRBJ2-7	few	CSVGLRGLGYEQYF
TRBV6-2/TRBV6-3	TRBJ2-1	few	CASSSSDRDEQFF
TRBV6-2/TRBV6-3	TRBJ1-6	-	CARISYDSPLHF
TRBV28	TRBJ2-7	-	CASRGTFPEQYF
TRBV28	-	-	CASSLLGGLLQETQYF
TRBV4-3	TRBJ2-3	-	CASSQGAWDYTDTQYF
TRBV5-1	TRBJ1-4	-	CACSPDGGIEEKLFF
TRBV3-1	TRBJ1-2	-	CASSQAPGRSNYGYTF
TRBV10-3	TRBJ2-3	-	CAISDGQGGRTDTQYF
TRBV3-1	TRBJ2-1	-	CASSQDQGPTRYLYNEQFF
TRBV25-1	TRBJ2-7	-	CASSGPRYEQYF
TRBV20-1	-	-	CSARDSRNSYEQYF
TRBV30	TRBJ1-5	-	CAWTLGQGAQPQHF
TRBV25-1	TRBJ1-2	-	CASSEWEANYGYTF
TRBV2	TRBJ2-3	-	CASNQRGVSTDTQYF
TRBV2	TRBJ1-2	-	CASSESLTGPYGYTF
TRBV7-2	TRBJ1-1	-	CASSFRVGANTEAFF
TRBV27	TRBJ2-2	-	CASHEGRRVTGELFF
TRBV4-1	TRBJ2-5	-	CASRPPYGGGETQYF
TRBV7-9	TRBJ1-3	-	CASSSLLGLPENTIYF
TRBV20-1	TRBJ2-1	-	CSAEDGSGGVYNEQFF
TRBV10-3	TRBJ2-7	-	CAITDTTYEQYF
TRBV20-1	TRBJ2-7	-	CSAPVGERLSYEQYF
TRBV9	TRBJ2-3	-	CASSGRDSSTDTQYF
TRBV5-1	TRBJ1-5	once	CASSLPGGPGTYSNQPQHF
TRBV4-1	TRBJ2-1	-	CASSQERSREQFF
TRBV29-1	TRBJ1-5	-	CSVGTGFSNQPQHF
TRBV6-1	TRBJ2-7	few	CASSETDSSYEQYF
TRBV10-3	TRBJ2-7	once	CAISGERVSYEQYF
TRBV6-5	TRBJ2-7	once	CASGNGVTYEQYF
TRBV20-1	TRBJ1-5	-	CSARGEGGQPQHF
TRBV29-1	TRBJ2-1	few	CSVIGIFGSNEQFF
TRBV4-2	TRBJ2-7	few	CASSQDWTVPYEQYF
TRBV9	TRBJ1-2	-	CASREEWQADFTF
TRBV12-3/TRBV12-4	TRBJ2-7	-	CASPFGLERRSYEQYF
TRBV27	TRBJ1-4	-	CASSPHPTNEKLFF
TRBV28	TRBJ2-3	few	CASSLQGALLDTQYF